This section outlines one T cell receptor (beta chain) sequence together with its context. The antigen remains unidentified. The repertoire was sequenced with immunoSEQ multiplex PCR; TCRdb's copy has only in-frame clones and lacks some. The data show 20,000 to 25,000 clones, approximately 82% seen once. The entry originates in a study of CD4 T cells in relation to SARS-CoV-2 and coronaviruses. In the study overall: Controls used an HIV-1 Nef peptide pool or no peptide. The restricting HLA molecule for shared crossreactive spike epitopes was mapped. Study findings and constraints: Crossreactivity was assessed only for spike protein, not other viral proteins.

Unexposed donor CD4+ T cells date from about 2011-2019, before the COVID-19 pandemic. After ten to eleven days of culture, CD4+ T cells were isolated. Between the trimmed V and J ends, which lost 6 bases and 5 bases, there was a span of 11 bases. This CDR3 spans 12 amino acids. The V gene's germline CDR1 is MNHEY and CDR2 SVGAGI. This clonotype was obtained from a human donor in good health. The sequenced sample was CD4+ T cells from PBMCs, cultured in vitro. The chain couples TRBV6-5 to TRBJ2-7; unclear D gene. CDR3 protein: CASSSGSHEQYF. In nucleotides, the CDR3 is TGTGCCAGCAGCTCGGGTAGCCACGAGCAGTACTTC.